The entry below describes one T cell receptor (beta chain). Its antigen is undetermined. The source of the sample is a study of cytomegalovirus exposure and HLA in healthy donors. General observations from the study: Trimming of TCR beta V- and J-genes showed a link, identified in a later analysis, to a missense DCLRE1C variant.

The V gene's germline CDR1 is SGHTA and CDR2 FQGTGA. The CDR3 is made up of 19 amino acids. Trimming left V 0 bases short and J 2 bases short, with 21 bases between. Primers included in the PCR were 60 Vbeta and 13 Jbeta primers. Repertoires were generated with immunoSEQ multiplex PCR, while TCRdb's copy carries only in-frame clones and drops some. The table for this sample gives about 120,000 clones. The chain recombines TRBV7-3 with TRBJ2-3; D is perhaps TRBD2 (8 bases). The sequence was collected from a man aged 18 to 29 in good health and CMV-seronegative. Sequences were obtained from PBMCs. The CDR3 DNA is TGTGCCAGCAGCTTAACCGGGGGGGACAGCAAATCTATCACAGATACGCAGTATTTT. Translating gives CASSLTGGDSKSITDTQYF.